This T cell receptor (beta chain) was observed in a study of cytomegalovirus exposure and HLA in healthy donors. Study-wide results and limits: Later analysis suggested most CMV-associated TCR beta chains were HLA-restricted. Some 17,000 TCR beta sequences were associated with HLA alleles at 0.05 false discovery rate in a later analysis. In a later analysis, a missense DCLRE1C variant was linked to TCR beta V- and J-gene trimming.

The CDR3 runs to 13 residues. In germline, CDR1 is SGHNT, CDR2 YYREEE (reference sequence). The ends lost 4 bases at V and 4 bases at J; junction bases unmatched: 4. Vbeta (60) and Jbeta (13) primers were used in the PCR. Method: immunoSEQ multiplex PCR; TCRdb's copy keeps in-frame clones and lacks some. The sample has 200,000 to 250,000 clones, 82% seen once. Regarding this clone: What it binds is not known.

Sequencing was performed on PBMCs. This clonotype was sampled from a woman aged 40 to 50 in good health and CMV-seropositive. V is TRBV5-4 and J is TRBJ1-2; 7 bases match TRBD1. The CDR3 DNA sequence: TGTGCCAGCAGCCCGGGACAGATCTATGGCTACACCTTC. Encoded protein: CASSPGQIYGYTF.